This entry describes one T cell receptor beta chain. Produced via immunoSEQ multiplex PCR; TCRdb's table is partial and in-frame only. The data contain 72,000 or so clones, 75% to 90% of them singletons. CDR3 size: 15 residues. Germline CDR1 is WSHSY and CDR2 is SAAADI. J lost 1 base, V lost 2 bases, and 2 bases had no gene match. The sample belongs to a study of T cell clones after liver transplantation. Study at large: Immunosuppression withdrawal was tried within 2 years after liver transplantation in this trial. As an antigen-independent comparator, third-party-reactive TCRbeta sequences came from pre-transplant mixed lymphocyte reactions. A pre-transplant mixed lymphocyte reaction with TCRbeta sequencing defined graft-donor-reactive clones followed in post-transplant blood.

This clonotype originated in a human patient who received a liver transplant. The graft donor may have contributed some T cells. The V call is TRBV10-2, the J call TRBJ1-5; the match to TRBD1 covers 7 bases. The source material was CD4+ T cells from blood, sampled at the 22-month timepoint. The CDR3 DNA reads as TGCGCCAGCAGTGAGGCGACAGGGAGCAATCAGCCCCAGCATTTT. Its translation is CASSEATGSNQPQHF.